Below are 9 T cell receptor beta chains sequenced from a single sample in a study of blood T cells in healthy people across ages. A second roughly 6 to 12 cycle PCR used barcoded and J-beta primers. TCRdb re-derived calls from the 5' RACE reads in MiXCR, one entry per CDR3 protein. This sample has some 900,000 distinct CDR3 sequences, with around 48% found just once. The sequenced sample was blood. Receptor source: a man aged 25 to 40 in good health.

The chain couples TRBV7-8 to TRBJ2-5; the D call may be TRBD1 or TRBD2 (5 bases each). This CDR3 is 15 amino acids long. The germline V gene encodes CDR1 SGHVS and CDR2 FQNEAQ. The V and J ends lost 5 bases and 4 bases respectively, with 17 bases between them. The CDR3: CASSPGLDGGETQYF. As DNA, the CDR3 is TGTGCCAGCAGCCCTGGACTGGATGGGGGAGAGACCCAGTACTTC.

This sequence joins TRBV11-3 and TRBJ2-3; the D gene could be TRBD1 or TRBD2 (5 bases each). The germline V and J ends were trimmed by 0 bases and 1 base, with 14 bases remaining between them. CDR1 and CDR2 from the germline V gene are SGHNT and YENEEA. The CDR3 consists of 17 residues. As DNA, the CDR3 is TGTGCCAGCAGCTTAGATAAGCGGCAGGGCGGCACAGATACGCAGTATTTT. This encodes CASSLDKRQGGTDTQYF.

This chain uses TRBV20-1 with TRBJ2-3; TRBD1 matches at 7 bases. The CDR3 totals 15 residues. V gave up 5 bases and J gave up 2 bases; unmatched junction bases: 10. Germline V lookup: CDR1 DFQATT, CDR2 SNEGSKA (reference sequence). CDR3 sequence: CSAEDRSRTTDTQYF. The CDR3 nucleotides are TGCAGTGCTGAGGACAGGTCTCGTACCACAGATACGCAGTATTTT.

The genes are TRBV7-7 and TRBJ1-1, with D possibly TRBD1 on 5 matching bases. Germline lookup yields CDR1 SSHAT and CDR2 FNYEAQ (reference sequence). V dropped 11 bases and J dropped 0 bases, with 10 bases sitting between them. The CDR3 consists of 12 residues. CDR3 protein: CALAGVNTEAFF. The DNA of the CDR3 is TGTGCCCTAGCGGGGGTGAACACTGAAGCTTTCTTT. The full variable domain, with the rest looked up from reference TRBV7-7 and TRBJ1-1, is GAGVSQSPRYKVTKRGQDVTLRCDPISSHATLYWYQQALGQGPEFLTYFNYEAQPDKSGLPSDRFSAERPEGSISTLTIQRTEQRDSAMYRCALAGVNTEAFFGQGTRLTVV.

This clonotype occurred a few times. The CDR3 spells CSATRDSQETQYF. CDR3 nucleotide sequence: TGCAGTGCTACCCGGGACAGCCAAGAGACCCAGTACTTC. The rearrangement joins TRBV20-1 to TRBJ2-5; 7 bases agree with TRBD1. Germline V gene data show CDR1 as DFQATT and CDR2 as SNEGSKA (reference sequence). This CDR3 comprises 13 residues. V shed 4 bases and J 1 base; nucleotides not matched to a gene: 3.

The chain employs TRBV29-1 and TRBJ2-3; D gene ambiguous. In germline, CDR1 is SQVTM, CDR2 ANQGSEA. The length of the CDR3 is 16 residues. V lost 4 bases and J 4 bases, leaving 21 bases between the germline ends. The CDR3 bases are TGCAGCGTTGGCCCCCCGAATAGAGCCGCTTCAGATACGCAGTATTTT. Encoded protein: CSVGPPNRAASDTQYF.

This clonotype was detected only once. The chain has TRBV25-1 and TRBJ1-6; tentative D call: TRBD1 (6 bases). Germline V gene lookup returns CDR1 MGHDK and CDR2 SYGVNS. The CDR3 contains 14 residues. V was cut by 11 bases and J by 4 bases, with 15 bases left in between. This CDR3 reads CAVGQGMYNSPLHF. The CDR3 region has the DNA TGTGCCGTGGGGCAGGGGATGTATAATTCACCCCTCCACTTT. Using reference TRBV25-1 and TRBJ1-6 for the parts outside the CDR3, the full variable domain is EADIYQTPRYLVIGTGKKITLECSQTMGHDKMYWYQQDPGMELHLIHYSYGVNSTEKGDLSSESTVSRIRTEHFPLTLESARPSHTSQYLCAVGQGMYNSPLHFGNGTRLTVT.

The chain uses TRBV29-1 and TRBJ2-7; 7 nucleotides align to TRBD1. V was pared by 6 bases and J by 2 bases, with 13 bases of the junction left unmatched. CDR1 SQVTM and CDR2 ANQGSEA come from the germline V gene. The CDR3 consists of 15 residues. The CDR3 spells CSVDSPDRSPYEQYF. In DNA, the CDR3 is TGCAGCGTAGATTCCCCGGACAGGAGCCCCTACGAGCAGTACTTC.

This clonotype was counted many times. This sequence joins TRBV29-1 and TRBJ2-1, with D perhaps assigned TRBD1 or TRBD2 (5 bases each). From germline, CDR1 is SQVTM and CDR2 ANQGSEA. The V end lost 6 bases, the J end lost 13 bases, and 16 bases lay between the germline ends. The CDR3 contains 11 residues. The CDR3 sequence: CSVDSLGAQFF. Written as DNA, the CDR3 is TGCAGCGTAGACTCACTAGGGGCTCAGTTCTTC.